The 2 T cell receptor beta chains listed next were all sequenced from one sample in a study of T cells in Graves' hyperthyroidism and ophthalmopathy. Researchers amplified the TCR beta CDR3 regions from RNA transcripts. When the TCR CDR3 underwent first-round RT-PCR, the HTBI primer set was used. TCRdb ran MiXCR on the multiplex PCR reads and lists one entry per CDR3 protein. Of some 600,000 distinct CDR3 sequences listed, roughly 13% are singletons. The sample taken for sequencing was blood. The receptor source for this set is a woman in her twenties or thirties with Graves' hyperthyroidism that later progressed to Graves' ophthalmopathy.

This clonotype was observed a handful of times. The rearrangement uses TRBV7-8 and TRBJ1-5, with D unclear. V was trimmed by 0 bases and J by 5 bases, leaving 8 bases between them. CDR1 and CDR2 from the germline V gene are SGHVS and FQNEAQ. This CDR3 has 14 residues. Here the CDR3 DNA reads TGTGCCAGCAGCTTAGCGCCCGGGGATCAGCCCCAGCATTTT. Its protein product is CASSLAPGDQPQHF.

This clonotype was seen many times. J is TRBJ1-5 and V is TRBV20-1; the D is unclear. Germline V gene lookup returns CDR1 DFQATT and CDR2 SNEGSKA (reference sequence). This CDR3 contains 13 residues. The V gene lost 5 bases and the J gene lost 3 bases, with 11 bases spanning the gap. Written as DNA, the CDR3 is TGCAGTGCTCCTTCCCCTTCCAATCAGCCCCAGCATTTT. This sequence encodes CSAPSPSNQPQHF.